A selection of T cell receptor beta chains follows, all from one sample in a study of CD8+ T cells in alopecia areata. Produced via immunoSEQ multiplex PCR; TCRdb's table is partial and in-frame only. The sample carries around 290,000 clones, 58% recorded once. The sequencing used CD4+ T cells sorted from blood, collected at week 24, from a patient treated with tofacitinib. The receptor set was obtained from a human donor with alopecia areata. CDR3s include the opening cysteine and the closing phenylalanine or tryptophan. A D gene is named only where the DNA matches it firmly. Not every row has a clone size; where given, it reads once, few, many or a size class.

v_call	clone_size	d_call	j_call	cdr3_aa	cdr3_nt
TRBV30	-	-	TRBJ2-7	CAWSWGSKGSEQYF	TGTGCCTGGAGTTGGGGATCTAAGGGGAGCGAGCAGTACTTC
TRBV5-1	few	-	TRBJ2-5	CASSLQTAQETQYF	TGCGCCAGCAGCTTGCAGACAGCCCAAGAGACCCAGTACTTC
TRBV30	-	-	TRBJ1-5	CAWSDQGNQPQHF	TGTGCCTGGAGCGATCAGGGGAACCAGCCCCAGCATTTT
TRBV15	-	-	TRBJ2-5	CATSRDRGTEETQYF	TGTGCCACCAGCAGAGATCGTGGGACGGAAGAGACCCAGTACTTC
TRBV30	-	-	TRBJ2-5	CAWSVGGQTQYF	TGTGCCTGGAGTGTAGGCGGGCAGACCCAGTACTTC
TRBV5-1	-	-	TRBJ2-5	CASSFGGLQETQYF	TGCGCCAGCAGCTTTGGGGGCCTTCAAGAGACCCAGTACTTC
TRBV25-1	once	-	TRBJ1-1	CASSETAATEAFF	TGTGCCAGCAGTGAGACAGCTGCAACTGAAGCTTTCTTT
TRBV18	-	-	TRBJ1-5	CASQTDSNQPQHF	TGTGCCAGCCAAACGGACAGCAATCAGCCCCAGCATTTT
TRBV30	-	-	TRBJ2-7	CAWDPGHDYEQYF	TGTGCCTGGGATCCAGGACACGACTACGAGCAGTACTTC
TRBV5-1	-	-	TRBJ2-5	CASSLAGYITGETQYF	TGCGCCAGCAGCTTGGCGGGGTACATTACTGGGGAGACCCAGTACTTC
TRBV7-9	few	-	TRBJ1-1	CASSLNSNTEAFF	TGTGCCAGCAGCCTTAATTCGAACACTGAAGCTTTCTTT
TRBV5-6	-	-	TRBJ2-7	CASRPNRPPYEQYF	TGTGCCAGCAGGCCTAACAGGCCTCCCTACGAGCAGTACTTC
TRBV7-9	-	-	TRBJ1-1	CASSLGEGTTEAFF	TGTGCCAGCAGCTTGGGGGAGGGGACCACTGAAGCTTTCTTT
TRBV6-6	once	TRBD1	TRBJ1-2	CASRTPGGRNYGYTF	TGTGCCAGCAGAACACCAGGGGGTCGGAACTATGGCTACACCTTC